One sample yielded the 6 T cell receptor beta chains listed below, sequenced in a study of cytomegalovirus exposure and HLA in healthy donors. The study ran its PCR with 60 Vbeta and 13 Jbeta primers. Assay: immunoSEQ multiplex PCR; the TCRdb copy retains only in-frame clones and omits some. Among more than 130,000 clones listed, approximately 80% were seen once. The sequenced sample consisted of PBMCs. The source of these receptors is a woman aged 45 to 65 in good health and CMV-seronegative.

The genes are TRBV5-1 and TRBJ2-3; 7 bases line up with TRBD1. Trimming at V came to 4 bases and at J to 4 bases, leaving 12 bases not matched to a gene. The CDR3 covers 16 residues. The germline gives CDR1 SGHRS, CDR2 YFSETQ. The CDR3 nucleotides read TGCGCCAGCAGCAGGGCCCAGGTAGGGGGCGCAGATACGCAGTATTTT. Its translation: CASSRAQVGGADTQYF.

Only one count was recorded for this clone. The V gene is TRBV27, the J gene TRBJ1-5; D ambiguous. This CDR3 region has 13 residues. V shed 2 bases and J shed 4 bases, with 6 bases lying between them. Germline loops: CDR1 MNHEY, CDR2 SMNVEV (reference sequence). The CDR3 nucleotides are TGTGCCAGCAGTTTAGTCGTAAATCAGCCCCAGCATTTT. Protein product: CASSLVVNQPQHF.

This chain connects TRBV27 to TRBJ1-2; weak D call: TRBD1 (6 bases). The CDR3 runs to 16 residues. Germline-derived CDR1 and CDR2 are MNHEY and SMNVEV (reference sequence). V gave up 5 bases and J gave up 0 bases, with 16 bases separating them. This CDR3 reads CASSRAYREPNYGYTF. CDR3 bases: TGTGCCAGCAGTCGGGCCTACAGGGAACCTAACTATGGCTACACCTTC.

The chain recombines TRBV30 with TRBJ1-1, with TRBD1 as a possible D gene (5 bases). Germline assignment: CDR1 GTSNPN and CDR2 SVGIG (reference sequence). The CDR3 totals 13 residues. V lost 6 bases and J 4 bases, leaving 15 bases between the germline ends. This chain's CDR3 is CACRRGRITEAFF. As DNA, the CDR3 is TGTGCCTGCAGGAGGGGAAGAATCACTGAAGCTTTCTTT.

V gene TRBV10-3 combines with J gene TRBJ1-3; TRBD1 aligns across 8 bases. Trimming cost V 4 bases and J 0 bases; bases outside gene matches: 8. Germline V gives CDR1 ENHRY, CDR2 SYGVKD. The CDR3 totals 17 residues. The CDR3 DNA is TGTGCCATCAGTGGAGACAGGGGAGGGGACTCTGGAAACACCATATATTTT. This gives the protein CAISGDRGGDSGNTIYF.

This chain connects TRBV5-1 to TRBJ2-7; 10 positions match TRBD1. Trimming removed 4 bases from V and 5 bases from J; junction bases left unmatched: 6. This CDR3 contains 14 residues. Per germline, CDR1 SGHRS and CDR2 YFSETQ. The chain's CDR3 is CASSLSGTGDEQYF. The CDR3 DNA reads TGCGCCAGCAGCCTCTCCGGGACAGGGGACGAGCAGTACTTC.